This paragraph reports one TCR beta chain. The data derive from a study of blood T cell repertoires in COVID-19. On the study more broadly: The cDNA or gDNA used as material had been derived from T cells, B-cell-depleted T cells, or PBMCs.

The cohort comprised adults aged about 18 to 100 years residing in some 24 US areas. Each participant's cohort was designated according to participant-reported clinical history. In the original analysis: Reference gene primer amplification gave estimated nucleated cell counts. TCRdb keeps only in-frame clones here, not all; method: immunoSEQ multiplex PCR. That table gives V, J and clone size, and the DNA gave D and trimming. Found here are around 200,000 clones, about 87% of them singletons; the top ten hold about 9.3%. CDR1 is LGHDT, CDR2 YNNKEL, per germline (reference sequence). V was trimmed by 4 bases and J by 3 bases, leaving 15 bases between them. The CDR3 contains 15 residues.

The chain combines TRBV3-1 (or the pseudogene TRBV3-2) with TRBJ1-1; D possibly corresponds to TRBD1 (6 bases). The clonotype originates from a man aged 18 to 30 with acute COVID-19. Source material: PBMCs or T cells enriched from blood (not recorded which). The CDR3 sequence is CASSPRHRVDTEAFF. The CDR3 nucleotides are TGTGCCAGCAGCCCTCGCCACAGGGTCGACACTGAAGCTTTCTTT.